This T cell receptor beta chain was captured by sequencing in a study of blood T cell repertoires in COVID-19. Study context: The samples span acute and convalescent COVID-19 from the United States, Italy and Spain. In each case, the material was cDNA or gDNA derived from T cells, B-cell-depleted T cells, or PBMCs.

Per germline, CDR1 MDHEN and CDR2 SYDVKM. Trimming took 6 bases from V and 1 from J, leaving 21 bases between them. The CDR3 is 17 residues long. Authors' analysis steps: The authors estimated nucleated cell counts from reference gene primer amplification. Sequencing used immunoSEQ multiplex PCR; TCRdb keeps in-frame clones, though not all of them. The V and J calls and the clone size are those of that table, but D and trimming were determined from the DNA. The sample carries around 310,000 clones, more than 75% recorded once. The TCR comes from a woman aged 50 to 60 with active or convalescent COVID-19. Input material: peripheral blood. This chain uses TRBV28 with TRBJ1-1; TRBD1 might be the D (6 bases). CDR3 nucleotide sequence: TGTGCCAGCAGCCGCGCCTCTACAGGGTGGAAGAACACTGAAGCTTTCTTT. It encodes CASSRASTGWKNTEAFF. The whole variable domain, filled in from reference TRBV28 and TRBJ1-1, reads DVKVTQSSRYLVKRTGEKVFLECVQDMDHENMFWYRQDPGLGLRLIYFSYDVKMKEKGDIPEGYSVSREKKERFSLILESASTNQTSMYLCASSRASTGWKNTEAFFGQGTRLTVV.